A single sample gave rise to the 16 T cell receptor beta chains below, sequenced in a study of T cells after yellow fever vaccination. TCRdb passed the 5' RACE reads through MiXCR, listing each CDR3 protein once. The sample lists under 100,000 distinct CDR3 sequences, roughly 6% occurring once. Specimen: CD8+ T cells sorted from PBMCs, collected 10 days after the yellow fever booster vaccination. The receptors shown here come from a man between 18 and 35 years old who received the YFV17D yellow fever vaccine.

This clonotype has ten or more counts. The V gene is TRBV7-9, the J gene TRBJ2-7; tentative D call: TRBD2 (6 bases). The CDR3 sequence is 13 residues long. Trimming stripped 7 bases from V and 2 bases from J, with 12 bases between. CDR1 and CDR2 (germline): SEHNR, FQNEAQ (reference sequence). In nucleotides, the CDR3 is TGTGCCAGCACCGGGGGACCAACCTACGAGCAGTACTTC. Its protein product is CASTGGPTYEQYF.

This clonotype was counted many times. The genes are TRBV28 and TRBJ1-2; 7 bases match TRBD1. CDR1 MDHEN and CDR2 SYDVKM come from the germline V gene. The CDR3 is 14 amino acids. J lost 5 bases, V lost 5 bases, and 8 bases had no gene match. CDR3 bases: TGTGCCAGCAGTCCCCCGGGACAGTCATATGGCTACACCTTC. This encodes CASSPPGQSYGYTF.

This clonotype was counted between two and nine times. J is TRBJ1-2 and V is TRBV20-1; TRBD1 might be the D (5 bases). The CDR3 sequence is 13 residues long. Between the trimmed V and J ends, which lost 3 bases and 8 bases, there was a span of 16 bases. CDR1 and CDR2 (germline): DFQATT, SNEGSKA (reference sequence). The chain's CDR3 is CSARGPGTGGYTF. For the CDR3, the DNA is TGCAGTGCTAGGGGTCCGGGGACGGGCGGCTACACCTTC.

J is TRBJ2-1 and V is TRBV12-3 or TRBV12-4, with D perhaps matching TRBD2 (5 bases). The CDR3 totals 15 residues. V lost 5 bases and J lost 3, with 14 bases in between. The CDR3 loop reads CASSPLGEGYNEQFF. CDR3 bases: TGTGCCAGCAGTCCCCTCGGGGAAGGCTACAATGAGCAGTTCTTC.

This clonotype appeared a few times. V and J are TRBV9 and TRBJ2-3; 11 bases fit TRBD2. The CDR3 totals 16 residues. With 3 bases clipped from V and 0 bases from J, the junction kept 3 bases outside the gene matches. Germline lookup yields CDR1 SGDLS and CDR2 YYNGEE. The CDR3 reads CASSGGLAVSTDTQYF. In nucleotides, the CDR3 is TGTGCCAGCAGCGGGGGACTAGCGGTAAGCACAGATACGCAGTATTTT.

There are many counts of this clonotype. The genes are TRBV6-5 and TRBJ2-1; D call uncertain. In germline, CDR1 is MNHEY, CDR2 SVGAGI. V shed 7 bases and J shed 2 bases, with 12 bases lying between them. CDR3 length: 14 residues. CDR3 loop: CASMDRTAYNEQFF. In DNA form, the CDR3 reads TGTGCCAGCATGGATCGGACCGCCTACAATGAGCAGTTCTTC.

This clonotype has only a few counts. The J gene is TRBJ2-2, the V gene TRBV27; possible D gene TRBD2, 5 bases. Germline V lookup: CDR1 MNHEY, CDR2 SMNVEV (reference sequence). The CDR3 spans 17 residues. Trimming took 5 bases from V and 2 from J, leaving 18 bases between them. CDR3 DNA: TGTGCCAGCAGTGTAGCAAGGGTGACGGGAAACACCGGGGAGCTGTTTTTT. Its protein is CASSVARVTGNTGELFF.

This clonotype has ten or more counts. V is TRBV20-1 and J is TRBJ2-1; 12 bases line up with TRBD2. The V gene end was trimmed by 0 bases and the J gene end by 3 bases; junction bases not matched to a gene: 9. The CDR3 spans 18 residues. CDR1 is DFQATT and CDR2 is SNEGSKA in the germline V gene (reference sequence). CDR3 amino acids: CSARDRQGLAGYYNEQFF. CDR3 DNA sequence: TGCAGTGCTAGAGATCGCCAGGGACTAGCGGGCTACTACAATGAGCAGTTCTTC.

The CDR3 loop reads CAISVLGGNQPQHF. The CDR3 DNA reads TGTGCCATCAGTGTTCTGGGAGGCAATCAGCCCCAGCATTTT. V gene TRBV10-3 combines with J gene TRBJ1-5, with D hard to call. Germline V gene data show CDR1 as ENHRY and CDR2 as SYGVKD. The CDR3 runs 14 residues. The ends were cut back, 4 bases at V and 2 bases at J, with 9 bases in the middle.

The chain combines TRBV6-2 or TRBV6-3 with TRBJ2-7, with a possible D match to TRBD1 (6 bases). CDR1 and CDR2 from the germline V gene are MNHEY and SVGEGT. The CDR3 is 14 residues long. V was shortened by 5 bases and J by 3 bases, with 14 bases between the two germline ends. CDR3 loop: CASSASTGFYEQYF. DNA for the CDR3: TGTGCCAGCAGTGCCTCCACAGGGTTCTACGAGCAGTACTTC.

In this sample, this clonotype turned up many times. This chain connects TRBV11-1 to TRBJ2-7; D is possibly TRBD1 (5 bases). Per germline, CDR1 SGHAT and CDR2 FQDESV (reference sequence). The CDR3 has 16 amino acids. Trimming stripped 5 bases from V and 1 base from J, with 18 bases between. Written as DNA, the CDR3 is TGTGCCAGCAGCCCCTCAAGGGGCCGAGAGTCCTACGAGCAGTACGTC. Protein sequence: CASSPSRGRESYEQYV.

There are many counts of this clonotype. This chain joins TRBV5-5 and TRBJ2-7; 8 bases align to TRBD2. This CDR3 is 12 amino acids long. Trimming cost V 4 bases and J 7 bases; bases outside gene matches: 4. The V gene's germline CDR1 is SGHKS and CDR2 YYEKEE (reference sequence). The DNA of the CDR3 is TGTGCCAGCAGCGGCGGGGGGCAAGAGCAGTACTTC. Its translation: CASSGGGQEQYF.

The sample holds a few counts of this clonotype. The J gene is TRBJ1-5, the V gene TRBV27, with no clear D. Germline CDR1 reads MNHEY; CDR2 reads SMNVEV (reference sequence). Trimming took off 6 bases at V and 2 bases at J, with 14 bases between the two ends. CDR3 size: 15 residues. This CDR3 reads CASSWRGTGNQPQHF. CDR3 sequence (DNA): TGTGCCAGCAGCTGGCGGGGTACCGGCAATCAGCCCCAGCATTTT.

The sample holds a few counts of this clonotype. The V and J genes are TRBV4-1 and TRBJ2-2, with no clear D. V was cut by 1 base and J by 3 bases, with 3 bases left in between. The CDR3 runs 13 residues. Germline V CDR1 and CDR2: MGHRA, YSYEKL. The CDR3 spells CASSQVDTGELFF. CDR3 in DNA: TGCGCCAGCAGCCAAGTGGACACCGGGGAGCTGTTTTTT.

This clonotype has just a few counts. This rearrangement joins TRBV7-9 to TRBJ1-5; 8 positions agree with TRBD1. The trim removed 3 bases at V and 4 bases at J, leaving 8 bases unmatched. This CDR3 spans 16 amino acids. Looked up from germline, CDR1 is SEHNR and CDR2 is FQNEAQ (reference sequence). CDR3 in amino acids: CASSFQGANVNQPQHF. The CDR3 nucleotides are TGTGCCAGCAGCTTCCAGGGGGCGAATGTTAATCAGCCCCAGCATTTT.

This clonotype turned up a few times. V and J are TRBV5-5 and TRBJ2-5; D not resolved. Germline CDR1 and CDR2: SGHKS and YYEKEE (reference sequence). V dropped 0 bases and J dropped 2 bases, with 11 bases sitting between them. CDR3 length equals 15 residues. The CDR3 loop is CASSLEWKLQETQYF. Written as DNA, the CDR3 is TGTGCCAGCAGCTTGGAATGGAAGTTACAAGAGACCCAGTACTTC.